The present TCR beta chain was sequenced within a study of spatial heterogeneity in lung cancer. As for the study in general: A total of some 70 untreated early-stage non-small cell lung cancer patients served as donors.

Trimming took off 3 bases at V and 2 bases at J, with 20 bases between the two ends. Germline V gives CDR1 DFQATT, CDR2 SNEGSKA (reference sequence). This CDR3 is 17 amino acids long. TCRdb used MiXCR to reprocess the 5' RACE reads, holding one entry per CDR3 protein. The table lists 110,000 or so distinct CDR3 sequences, about a tenth of them singletons. Time point in this sample: blood at routine non-recurrence follow-up after resection. Whole RNA obtained from tumor, nontumor lung or frozen PBMC underwent sequencing without sorting. This clonotype was seen repeatedly, ten times or more. The material sequenced was PBMCs, taken at follow-up. This TCR came from a female donor with early-stage non-small cell lung cancer. The gene calls are TRBV20-1 and TRBJ2-1; no definite D call. This CDR3 reads CSARTPFAAETYNEQFF. The CDR3 DNA follows: TGCAGTGCTAGGACCCCTTTTGCGGCAGAAACCTACAATGAGCAGTTCTTC.